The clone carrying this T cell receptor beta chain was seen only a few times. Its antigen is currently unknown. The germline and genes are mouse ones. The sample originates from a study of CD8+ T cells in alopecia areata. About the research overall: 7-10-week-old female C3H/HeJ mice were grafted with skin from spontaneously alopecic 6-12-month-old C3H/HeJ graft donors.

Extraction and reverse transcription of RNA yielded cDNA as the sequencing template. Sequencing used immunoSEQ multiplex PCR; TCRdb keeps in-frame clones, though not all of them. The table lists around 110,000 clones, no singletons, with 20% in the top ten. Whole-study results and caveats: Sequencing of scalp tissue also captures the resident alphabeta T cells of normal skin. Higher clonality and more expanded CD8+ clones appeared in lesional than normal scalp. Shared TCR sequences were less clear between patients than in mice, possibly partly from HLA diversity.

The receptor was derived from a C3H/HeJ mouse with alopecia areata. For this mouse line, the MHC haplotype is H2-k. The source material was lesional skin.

CDR3 DNA (partial): TGTGCAAGCAGCTTAGACTGGGGGGGCGATCAAAAC. As protein: CASSLDWGGDQN. The complete CDR3 protein is CASSLDWGGDQNTLYF. The chain has TRBV16 and TRBJ2-4; 10 positions match TRBD2. The read stops 4 residues short of the end of the CDR3; the missing end is completed from the germline J gene. Germline trimming cut 0 bases from V and 2 bases from J; bases unmatched to any gene: 2. CDR1 is SGHSA, CDR2 FRNQAP, per germline. The CDR3 has 16 amino acids.